The 20 T cell receptor beta chains given below trace back to one sample, sequenced in a study of blood T cell repertoires in COVID-19. Repertoires were generated with immunoSEQ multiplex PCR, while TCRdb's copy carries only in-frame clones and drops some. The repertoire has some 530,000 clones, 80% to 90% of them found once; the top ten carry roughly 3.1%. Material: peripheral blood. These receptors came from a human donor in a cohort sampled during active COVID-19.

There are a few counts of this clone. The chain uses TRBV5-1 and TRBJ2-7; 9 bases are shared with TRBD2. The V gene's germline CDR1 is SGHRS and CDR2 YFSETQ. There are 16 residues in the CDR3. V was pared by 4 bases and J by 7 bases, with 15 bases of the junction left unmatched. The DNA for the CDR3 is TGCGCCAGCAGCAGGGCCCCGGGACTAGCTGCTGGAGAGCAGTACTTC. This encodes CASSRAPGLAAGEQYF.

This clone appeared a single time. V usage is TRBV28 and J usage is TRBJ2-7, with 8 bases matching TRBD1. The length of the CDR3 is 15 residues. After removal of 6 bases from V and 3 bases from J, the junction contained 10 bases not matched to a gene. Germline CDR1 MDHEN, CDR2 SYDVKM. CDR3 region: CASRRPGGTGYEQYF. The CDR3, as DNA: TGTGCCAGCAGGCGACCAGGGGGCACGGGCTACGAGCAGTACTTC.

This rearrangement joins TRBV5-4 to TRBJ2-7; 10 positions agree with TRBD2. Germline loops: CDR1 SGHNT, CDR2 YYREEE (reference sequence). V shed 0 bases and J 1 base; nucleotides not matched to a gene: 7. There are 17 residues in the CDR3. CDR3 protein: CASSLAPTSGRSYEQYF. The CDR3 coding sequence is TGTGCCAGCAGCTTGGCCCCGACTAGCGGGCGTTCCTACGAGCAGTACTTC.

CDR3 region: CASSGDRGLAGDDEQYF. The CDR3 DNA reads TGTGCCAGCAGCGGGGACAGGGGGCTGGCGGGAGATGACGAGCAGTACTTC. This chain links TRBV9 with TRBJ2-7; 12 nucleotides agree with TRBD1. V dropped 3 bases and J dropped 5; count of bases not matched to a gene: 12. Germline V gives CDR1 SGDLS, CDR2 YYNGEE. The CDR3 contains 17 residues.

The chain joins TRBV4-2 to TRBJ1-4; D unclear. Germline V gene data show CDR1 as LGHNA and CDR2 as YNFKEQ. The CDR3 is 12 amino acids. Trimming stripped 2 bases from V and 4 bases from J, with 2 bases between. CDR3 residues: CASSQLNEKLFF. CDR3 nucleotides: TGTGCCAGCAGCCAACTTAATGAAAAACTGTTTTTT.

The chain links TRBV4-1 to TRBJ1-5; TRBD1 is a possible D gene (6 bases). Germline CDR1 reads MGHRA; CDR2 reads YSYEKL. The ends were cut back, 1 base at V and 2 bases at J, with 18 bases in the middle. This CDR3 is 18 amino acids long. The CDR3 sequence is CASSQVWRGGAGNQPQHF. The CDR3 DNA follows: TGCGCCAGCAGCCAAGTTTGGAGGGGGGGCGCTGGCAATCAGCCCCAGCATTTT.

The rearrangement links TRBV24-1 to TRBJ1-6; the match to TRBD1 covers 9 bases. CDR3 length equals 17 residues. Germline V gives CDR1 KGHDR, CDR2 SFDVKD. Trimming took 1 base from V and 7 from J; bases not matched to a gene: 7. CDR3 amino acids: CATSDFRTGEFNSPLHF. The CDR3 DNA reads TGTGCCACCAGTGATTTTCGGACAGGGGAATTCAATTCACCCCTCCACTTT.

The rearrangement links TRBV7-8 to TRBJ1-4; no clear D. Germline V lookup: CDR1 SGHVS, CDR2 FQNEAQ. The ends were cut back, 5 bases at V and 0 bases at J, with 16 bases in the middle. The CDR3 contains 17 residues. The CDR3 spells CASSLRWVGATNEKLFF. The DNA of the CDR3 is TGTGCCAGCAGCCTCCGGTGGGTCGGAGCAACTAATGAAAAACTGTTTTTT.

The gene calls are TRBV28 and TRBJ2-1; D perhaps matches TRBD1 (5 bases). Germline values: CDR1 MDHEN, CDR2 SYDVKM. V lost 6 bases and J 7 bases, leaving 19 bases between the germline ends. The CDR3 runs to 15 residues. CDR3 DNA sequence: TGTGCCAGCAGCCCCGCAGGGATCAGTAGTAATGAGCAGTTCTTC. It translates to CASSPAGISSNEQFF.

The V and J genes are TRBV5-1 and TRBJ1-1, with 9 bases lining up with TRBD1. Germline CDR1 is SGHRS and CDR2 is YFSETQ. The V and J ends lost 4 bases and 1 base, in that order; junction bases with no gene match: 5. The CDR3 consists of 15 residues. The CDR3 nucleotides are TGCGCCAGCAGCGTTGTGGGACAGGGGAACACTGAAGCTTTCTTT. This codes for CASSVVGQGNTEAFF.

This clone appeared a single time. The CDR3 bases are TGCGCCAGCAGCTTCGGGGACAGGGGCCACGAGCAGTACTTC. It encodes CASSFGDRGHEQYF. This chain connects TRBV5-1 to TRBJ2-7; 10 bases agree with TRBD1. CDR1 and CDR2 (germline): SGHRS, YFSETQ. V gave up 2 bases and J gave up 5 bases; unmatched junction bases: 4. CDR3 length equals 14 residues.

This clone appeared a single time. The CDR3 here is CAITQSVSYSGNTIYF. The CDR3 region has the DNA TGTGCCATCACCCAATCGGTGTCTTACTCTGGAAACACCATATATTTT. The genes are TRBV10-3 and TRBJ1-3; no clear D. The V end lost 7 bases, the J end lost 0 bases, and 16 bases lay between the germline ends. CDR3 length equals 16 residues. Germline CDR1 is ENHRY and CDR2 is SYGVKD.

The chain couples TRBV7-2 to TRBJ2-7, with D maybe TRBD1 (7 bases). CDR3 size: 15 residues. CDR1 and CDR2 from the germline V gene are SGHTA and FQGNSA. Trimming removed 1 base at V and 2 bases at J, with 12 bases between. CDR3 protein: CASSLEGAGTYEQYF. The CDR3 coding sequence is TGTGCCAGCAGCTTAGAGGGGGCGGGAACCTACGAGCAGTACTTC. The variable domain in full, completed from reference TRBV7-2 and TRBJ2-7, reads GAGVSQSPSNKVTEKGKDVELRCDPISGHTALYWYRQSLGQGLEFLIYFQGNSAPDKSGLPSDRFSAERTGGSVSTLTIQRTQQEDSAVYLCASSLEGAGTYEQYFGPGTRLTVT.

This chain uses TRBV3-1 (or the pseudogene TRBV3-2) with TRBJ1-6, with 9 bases matching TRBD1. V was clipped by 4 bases and J by 9 bases; unmatched bases: 16. Germline V lookup: CDR1 LGHDT, CDR2 YNNKEL (reference sequence). The CDR3 is 18 residues long. The DNA of the CDR3 is TGTGCCAGCAGCCCACTGCGCGCCGGGACAGGGACTCCTTCACCCCTCCACTTT. This codes for CASSPLRAGTGTPSPLHF.

The rearrangement uses TRBV3-1 (or the pseudogene TRBV3-2) and TRBJ1-2; D might be TRBD1 (6 bases). With 3 bases removed from V and 2 bases from J, the gap between germline ends came to 13 bases. CDR3 length: 15 amino acids. Looked up from germline, CDR1 is LGHDT and CDR2 is YNNKEL (reference sequence). The CDR3 reads CASSHSWTANYGYTF. In nucleotides, the CDR3 is TGTGCCAGCAGCCATTCCTGGACAGCGAACTATGGCTACACCTTC.

This chain joins TRBV24-1 and TRBJ2-5, with D perhaps TRBD2 (6 bases). V shed 10 bases and J shed 4 bases, with 12 bases lying between them. Germline-derived CDR1 and CDR2 are KGHDR and SFDVKD. The CDR3 has 12 amino acids. The CDR3 nucleotides read TGTGCCACTGCTGGAGGGCGAGAGACCCAGTACTTC. Its translation is CATAGGRETQYF.

This chain joins TRBV5-5 and TRBJ2-7; 12 bases align to TRBD2. This CDR3 spans 16 amino acids. CDR1 is SGHKS, CDR2 YYEKEE, per germline (reference sequence). V lost 2 bases to trimming and J lost 4 bases; unmatched junction nucleotides: 7. DNA of the CDR3: TGTGCCAGCAGCTTAGGCACTAGCGGGAGGATGTACGAGCAGTACTTC. It translates to CASSLGTSGRMYEQYF.

The chain employs TRBV7-9 and TRBJ1-2; TRBD1 might be the D (5 bases). V was pared by 7 bases and J by 4 bases, with 19 bases between. The CDR3 contains 15 residues. Germline CDR1 is SEHNR and CDR2 is FQNEAQ (reference sequence). CDR3 sequence (DNA): TGTGCCAGCACCCCGGGGGGGGAAATAATCTATGGCTACACCTTC. This sequence encodes CASTPGGEIIYGYTF.

The V and J genes are TRBV5-1 and TRBJ1-4; D uncertain. Germline V gene lookup returns CDR1 SGHRS and CDR2 YFSETQ. V lost 3 bases to trimming and J lost 7 bases, with 16 bases between them. The CDR3 totals 15 residues. CDR3 sequence (DNA): TGCGCCAGCAGCTCCTACCAACTCCCGGGTGAAAAACTGTTTTTT. Amino acid sequence: CASSSYQLPGEKLFF.

The table lists this clone with a count of one. V usage is TRBV28 and J usage is TRBJ2-5, with 7 bases matching TRBD2. The J segment lost 9 bases and the V segment lost 6 bases, leaving 16 bases of the junction unmatched. The CDR3 loop spans 15 amino acids. From germline, CDR1 is MDHEN and CDR2 SYDVKM. The CDR3, as DNA: TGTGCCAGCAGACGAAACAAGGAATGGGGAGGGTCCCAGTACTTC. Protein: CASRRNKEWGGSQYF.